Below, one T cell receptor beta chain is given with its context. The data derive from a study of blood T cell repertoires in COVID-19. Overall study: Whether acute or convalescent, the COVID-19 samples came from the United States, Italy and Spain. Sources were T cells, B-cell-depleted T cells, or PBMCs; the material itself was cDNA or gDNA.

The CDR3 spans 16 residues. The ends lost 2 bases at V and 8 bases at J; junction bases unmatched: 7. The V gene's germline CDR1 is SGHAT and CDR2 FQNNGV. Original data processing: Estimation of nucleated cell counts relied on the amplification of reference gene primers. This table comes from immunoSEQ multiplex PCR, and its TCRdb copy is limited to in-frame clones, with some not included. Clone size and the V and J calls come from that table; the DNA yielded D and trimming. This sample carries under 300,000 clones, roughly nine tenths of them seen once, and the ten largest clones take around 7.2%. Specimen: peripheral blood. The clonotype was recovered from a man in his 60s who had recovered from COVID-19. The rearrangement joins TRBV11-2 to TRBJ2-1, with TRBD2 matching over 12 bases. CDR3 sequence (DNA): TGTGCCAGCAGCTTACCACTAGCGGGGGGTGCGGATGAGCAGTTCTTC. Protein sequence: CASSLPLAGGADEQFF. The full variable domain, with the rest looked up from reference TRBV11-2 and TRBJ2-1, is EAGVAQSPRYKIIEKRQSVAFWCNPISGHATLYWYQQILGQGPKLLIQFQNNGVVDDSQLPKDRFSAERLKGVDSTLKIQPAKLEDSAVYLCASSLPLAGGADEQFFGPGTRLTVL.